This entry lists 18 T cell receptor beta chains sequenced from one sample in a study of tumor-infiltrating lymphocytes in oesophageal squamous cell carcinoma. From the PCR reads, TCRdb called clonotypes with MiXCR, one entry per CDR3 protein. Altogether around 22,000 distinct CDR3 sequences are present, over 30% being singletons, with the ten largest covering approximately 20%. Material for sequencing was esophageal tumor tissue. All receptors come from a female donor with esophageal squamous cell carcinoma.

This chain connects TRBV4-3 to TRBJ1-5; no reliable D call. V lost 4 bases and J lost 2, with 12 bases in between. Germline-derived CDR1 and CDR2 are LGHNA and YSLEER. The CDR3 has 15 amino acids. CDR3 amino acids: CASSLLLGGNQPQHF. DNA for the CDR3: TGCGCCAGCAGCCTTCTACTTGGAGGCAATCAGCCCCAGCATTTT.

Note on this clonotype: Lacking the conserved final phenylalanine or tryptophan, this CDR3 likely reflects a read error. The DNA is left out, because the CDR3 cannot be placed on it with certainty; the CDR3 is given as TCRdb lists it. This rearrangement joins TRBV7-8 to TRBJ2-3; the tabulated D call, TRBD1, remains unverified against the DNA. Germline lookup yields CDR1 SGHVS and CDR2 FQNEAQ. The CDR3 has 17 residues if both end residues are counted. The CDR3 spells CASSLDGQGAGGYTFGP.

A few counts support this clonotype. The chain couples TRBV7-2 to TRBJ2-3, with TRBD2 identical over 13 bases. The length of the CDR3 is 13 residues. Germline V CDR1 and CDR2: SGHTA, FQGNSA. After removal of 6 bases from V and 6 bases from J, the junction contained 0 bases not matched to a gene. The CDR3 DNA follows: TGTGCCAGCAGACTAGCGGGAGGGGATACGCAGTATTTT. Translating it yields CASRLAGGDTQYF. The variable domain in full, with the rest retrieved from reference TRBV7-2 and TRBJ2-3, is GAGVSQSPSNKVTEKGKDVELRCDPISGHTALYWYRQSLGQGLEFLIYFQGNSAPDKSGLPSDRFSAERTGGSVSTLTIQRTQQEDSAVYLCASRLAGGDTQYFGPGTRLTVL.

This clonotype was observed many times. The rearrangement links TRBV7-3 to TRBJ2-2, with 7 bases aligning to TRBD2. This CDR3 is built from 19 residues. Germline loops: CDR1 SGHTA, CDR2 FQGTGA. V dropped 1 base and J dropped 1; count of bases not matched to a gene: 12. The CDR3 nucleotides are TGTGCCAGCAGCTTAAGGGGGAGCGGGAACCTACTGAACACCGGGGAGCTGTTTTTT. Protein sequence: CASSLRGSGNLLNTGELFF.

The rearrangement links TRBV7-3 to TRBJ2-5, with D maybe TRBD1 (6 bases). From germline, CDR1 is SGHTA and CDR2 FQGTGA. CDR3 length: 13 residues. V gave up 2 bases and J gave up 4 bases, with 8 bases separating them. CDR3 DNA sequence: TGTGCCAGCAGCTTACAGGGGTCAGAGACCCAGTACTTC. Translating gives CASSLQGSETQYF.

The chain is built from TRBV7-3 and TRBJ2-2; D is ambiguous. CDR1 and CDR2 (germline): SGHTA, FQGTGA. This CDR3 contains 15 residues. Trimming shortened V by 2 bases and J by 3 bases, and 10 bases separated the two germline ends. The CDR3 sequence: CASSLLPGYTGELFF. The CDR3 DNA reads TGTGCCAGCAGCTTACTTCCTGGTTACACCGGGGAGCTGTTTTTT.

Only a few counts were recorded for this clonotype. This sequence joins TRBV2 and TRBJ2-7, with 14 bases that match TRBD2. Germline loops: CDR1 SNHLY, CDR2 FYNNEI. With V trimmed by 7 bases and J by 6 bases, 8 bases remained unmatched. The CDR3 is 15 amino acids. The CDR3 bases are TGTGCCAGCACCGACCCGGGACTAGCGGGAGTCGAGCAGTACTTC. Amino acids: CASTDPGLAGVEQYF.

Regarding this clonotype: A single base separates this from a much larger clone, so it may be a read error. CDR3 sequence: CASSPRPGGTYEQFF. Written as DNA, the CDR3 is TGTGCCAGCAGTCCCAGACCAGGAGGGACCTACGAGCAGTTCTTC. The rearrangement joins TRBV27 to TRBJ2-7, with D tentatively TRBD2 (6 bases). The tail of the sequence fits TRBJ2-1 better, so the J call may be wrong. Germline V gene sequence: CDR1 MNHEY, CDR2 SMNVEV (reference sequence). The CDR3 is 15 residues long.

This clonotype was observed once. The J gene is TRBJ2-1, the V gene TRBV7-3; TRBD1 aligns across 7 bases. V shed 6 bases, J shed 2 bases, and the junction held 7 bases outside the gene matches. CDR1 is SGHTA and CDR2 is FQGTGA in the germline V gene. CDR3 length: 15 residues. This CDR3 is CASSTWQGAYNEQFF. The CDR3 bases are TGTGCCAGCAGTACGTGGCAGGGGGCCTACAATGAGCAGTTCTTC.

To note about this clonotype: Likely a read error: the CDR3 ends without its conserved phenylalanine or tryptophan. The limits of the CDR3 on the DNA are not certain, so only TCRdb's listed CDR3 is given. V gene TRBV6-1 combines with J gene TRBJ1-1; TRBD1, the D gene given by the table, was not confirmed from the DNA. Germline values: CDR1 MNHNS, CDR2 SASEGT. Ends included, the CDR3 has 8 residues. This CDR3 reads CASSAPSY.

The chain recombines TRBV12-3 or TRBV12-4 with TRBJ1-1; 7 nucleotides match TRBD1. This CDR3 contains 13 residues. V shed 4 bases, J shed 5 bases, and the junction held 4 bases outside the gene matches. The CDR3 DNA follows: TGTGCCAGCAGTTCCACAGGGGATACTGAAGCTTTCTTT. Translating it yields CASSSTGDTEAFF.

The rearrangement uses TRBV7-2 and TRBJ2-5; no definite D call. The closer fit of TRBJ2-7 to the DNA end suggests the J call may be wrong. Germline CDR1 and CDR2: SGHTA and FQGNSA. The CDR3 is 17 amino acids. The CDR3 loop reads CASSLRFMGSVRYEQYF. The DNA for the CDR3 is TGTGCCAGCAGCTTAAGGTTTATGGGGTCAGTCCGCTACGAGCAGTACTTC.

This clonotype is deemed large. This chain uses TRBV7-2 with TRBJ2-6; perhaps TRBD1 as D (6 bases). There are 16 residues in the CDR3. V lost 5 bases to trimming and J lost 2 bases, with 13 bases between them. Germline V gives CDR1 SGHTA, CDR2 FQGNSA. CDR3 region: CASSTYRVTGANVLTF. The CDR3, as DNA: TGTGCCAGCAGCACATACAGGGTAACTGGGGCCAACGTCCTGACTTTC.

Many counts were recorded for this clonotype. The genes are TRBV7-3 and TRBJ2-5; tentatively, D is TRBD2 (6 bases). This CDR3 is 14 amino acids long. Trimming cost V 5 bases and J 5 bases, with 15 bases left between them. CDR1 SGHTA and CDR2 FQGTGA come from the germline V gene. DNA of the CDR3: TGTGCCAGCAGCCGAAGCGGGTACGGGGAGACCCAGTACTTC. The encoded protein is CASSRSGYGETQYF.

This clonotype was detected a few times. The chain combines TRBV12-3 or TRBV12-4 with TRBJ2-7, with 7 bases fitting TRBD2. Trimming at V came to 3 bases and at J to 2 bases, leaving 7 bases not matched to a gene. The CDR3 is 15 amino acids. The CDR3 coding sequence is TGTGCCAGCAGTTTCAGTGGGGGGGGGACCTACGAGCAGTACTTC. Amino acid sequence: CASSFSGGGTYEQYF.

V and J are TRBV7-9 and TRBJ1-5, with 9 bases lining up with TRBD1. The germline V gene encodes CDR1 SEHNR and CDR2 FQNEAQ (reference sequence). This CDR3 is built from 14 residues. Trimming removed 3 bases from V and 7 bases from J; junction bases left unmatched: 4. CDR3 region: CASSFGTGKQPQHF. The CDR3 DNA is TGTGCCAGCAGCTTTGGGACAGGGAAACAGCCCCAGCATTTT.

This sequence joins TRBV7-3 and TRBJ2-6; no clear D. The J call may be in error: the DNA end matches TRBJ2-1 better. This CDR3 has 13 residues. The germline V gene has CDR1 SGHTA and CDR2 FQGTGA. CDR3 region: CASSFLGRDEQFF. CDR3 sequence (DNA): TGTGCCAGCAGCTTCCTGGGTAGGGATGAGCAGTTCTTC.

The CDR3 DNA is TGTGCCAGCAGCATTAGGACTAGCGGGAGCTCCGGGGCCAACGTCCTGACTTTC. Protein product: CASSIRTSGSSGANVLTF. This chain links TRBV7-2 with TRBJ2-6; 13 bases fit TRBD2. The junction had 8 bases not matched to a gene; V was cut back by 5 bases and J by 4 bases. This CDR3 contains 18 residues. The germline V gene encodes CDR1 SGHTA and CDR2 FQGNSA.